This T cell receptor beta chain was profiled in a study of graft-versus-host responses after intestinal transplantation. Study at large: The recipients all started with anti-thymocyte globulin induction and then took tacrolimus and steroids for around three years.

The table lists this clone with a count of one. Its antigen is as yet unknown. Study-wide results and caveats: Investigators detected GvH clones in recipient marrow, with some emerging earlier in ileum or blood.

Profiled with immunoSEQ multiplex PCR; TCRdb holds only in-frame clones, not every one. The repertoire has around 120,000 clones, over 80% of them found once; the top ten carry about 0.11%. The source was unstimulated CD4+ T cells sorted from spleen or lymph node cells, collected before intestinal transplant. The TCR comes from a human donor who received an intestinal transplant.

The CDR3 region is CSARQGETQYF. In DNA form, the CDR3 reads TGCAGTGCTCGACAGGGGGAGACCCAGTACTTC. This rearrangement joins TRBV20-1 to TRBJ2-5, with 8 bases matching TRBD1. The CDR3 loop spans 11 amino acids. With V trimmed by 5 bases and J by 5 bases, 1 base remained unmatched. Germline assignment: CDR1 DFQATT and CDR2 SNEGSKA (reference sequence).